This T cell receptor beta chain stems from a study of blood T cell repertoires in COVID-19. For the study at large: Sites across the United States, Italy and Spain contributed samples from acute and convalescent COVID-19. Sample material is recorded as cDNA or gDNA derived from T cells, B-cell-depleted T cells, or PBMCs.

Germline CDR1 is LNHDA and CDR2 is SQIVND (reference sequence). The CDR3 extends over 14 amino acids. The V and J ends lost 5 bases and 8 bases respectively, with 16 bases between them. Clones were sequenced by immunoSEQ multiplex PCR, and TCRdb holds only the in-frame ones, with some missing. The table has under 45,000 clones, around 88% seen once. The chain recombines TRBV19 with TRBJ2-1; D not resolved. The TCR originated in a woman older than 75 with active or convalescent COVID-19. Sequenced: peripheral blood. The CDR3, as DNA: TGTGCCAGTAGTCATACGAGCCTCGGTGATGAGCAGTTCTTC. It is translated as CASSHTSLGDEQFF.